The 31 T cell receptor beta chains below all came from one sample that was sequenced in a study of immune evolution from preneoplasia to lung adenocarcinoma. TCRdb's table, derived via immunoSEQ multiplex PCR, lists solely in-frame clones and lacks some. The sample shows 35,000 to 40,000 clones, 74% of them seen only once. The sample consisted of FFPE invasive lung adenocarcinoma tissue. These receptors came from a person between 55 and 69 years old with lung adenocarcinoma.

The genes are TRBV7-9 and TRBJ1-5; 8 positions agree with TRBD1. The CDR3 extends over 14 amino acids. V was pared by 6 bases and J by 9 bases, with 10 bases of the junction left unmatched. Germline V gene sequence: CDR1 SEHNR, CDR2 FQNEAQ (reference sequence). The chain's CDR3 is CASSPGGPDLPQHF. CDR3 nucleotides: TGTGCCAGCAGTCCAGGGGGCCCCGATCTGCCCCAGCATTTT. The entire variable domain, with the rest obtained from reference TRBV7-9 and TRBJ1-5, is as follows: DTGVSQNPRHKITKRGQNVTFRCDPISEHNRLYWYRQTLGQGPEFLTYFQNEAQLEKSRLLSDRFSAERPKGSFSTLEIQRTEQGDSAMYLCASSPGGPDLPQHFGDGTRLSIL.

The chain is built from TRBV7-3 and TRBJ2-1, with 12 nucleotides matching TRBD2. The trim removed 3 bases at V and 9 bases at J, leaving 12 bases unmatched. In germline, CDR1 is SGHTA, CDR2 FQGTGA. The CDR3 is 17 amino acids. The CDR3 is CASSLSSTSGRQGEQFF. CDR3 DNA sequence: TGTGCCAGCAGCTTGAGTTCTACTAGCGGGAGGCAGGGTGAGCAGTTCTTC.

The chain employs TRBV30 and TRBJ2-7, with 10 bases matching TRBD1. The V segment lost 7 bases and the J segment 3 bases; nucleotides outside the gene matches: 3. There are 12 residues in the CDR3. Germline loops: CDR1 GTSNPN, CDR2 SVGIG (reference sequence). The CDR3 DNA follows: TGTGCCTTGGACAGGGGGGTCTACGAGCAGTACTTC. Translating it yields CALDRGVYEQYF.

CDR3 nucleotides: TGTGCCAGCAGCGTTTCCCCCCAGACTTACAATGAGCAGTTCTTC. Translating gives CASSVSPQTYNEQFF. The chain joins TRBV9 to TRBJ2-1; no clear D gene. From germline, CDR1 is SGDLS and CDR2 YYNGEE. Trimming took off 2 bases at V and 4 bases at J, with 13 bases between the two ends. CDR3 length: 15 amino acids.

The chain links TRBV7-2 to TRBJ1-2; D perhaps matches TRBD1 (5 bases). V was clipped by 5 bases and J by 0 bases, with 13 bases between them. Germline V gives CDR1 SGHTA, CDR2 FQGNSA. This CDR3 comprises 15 residues. CDR3 DNA sequence: TGTGCCAGCAGCCCTCAGGGTAGTCCTAACTATGGCTACACCTTC. Translating gives CASSPQGSPNYGYTF.

This clone was seen a single time. The chain uses TRBV28 and TRBJ2-4, with D hard to call. The CDR3 contains 15 residues. Trimming stripped 4 bases from V and 0 bases from J, with 10 bases between. The V gene's germline CDR1 is MDHEN and CDR2 SYDVKM. CDR3 DNA: TGTGCCAGCAGTTATGGGCTTGCAGCCAAAAACATTCAGTACTTC. Translated, it gives CASSYGLAAKNIQYF.

This clone has a handful of counts. The sample holds other DNA sequences that translate to the same CDR3. The V gene is TRBV5-4, the J gene TRBJ2-3, with D tentatively TRBD1 (6 bases). V was shortened by 0 bases and J by 0 bases, with 11 bases between the two germline ends. The CDR3 loop spans 16 amino acids. CDR1 is SGHNT and CDR2 is YYREEE in the germline V gene (reference sequence). CDR3 in amino acids: CASSLGAGVSTDTQYF. In DNA form, the CDR3 reads TGTGCCAGCAGCTTGGGCGCAGGGGTTAGCACAGATACGCAGTATTTT.

V usage is TRBV4-2 and J usage is TRBJ2-6; D might be TRBD1 (6 bases). Trimming removed 6 bases from V and 4 bases from J, with 16 bases in between. This CDR3 contains 16 residues. CDR1 is LGHNA, CDR2 YNFKEQ, per germline. The CDR3 region has the DNA TGTGCCAGCAGTCGACTGCAGGGGCCGGGGGCCAACGTCCTGACTTTC. It translates to CASSRLQGPGANVLTF.

The chain employs TRBV5-4 and TRBJ1-2; TRBD1 might be the D (6 bases). CDR3 length: 12 residues. V was shortened by 4 bases and J by 10 bases, with 14 bases between the two germline ends. CDR1 is SGHNT and CDR2 is YYREEE in the germline V gene (reference sequence). The CDR3 reads CASSQEDSDYTF. As DNA, the CDR3 is TGTGCCAGCAGCCAAGAGGACAGTGACTACACCTTC.

The chain recombines TRBV7-2 with TRBJ2-7; TRBD2 matches at 9 bases. With 1 base clipped from V and 4 bases from J, the junction kept 2 bases outside the gene matches. Germline V CDR1 and CDR2: SGHTA, FQGNSA. This CDR3 spans 14 amino acids. In nucleotides, the CDR3 is TGTGCCAGCAGCTTAGTAGCGGGGGATTACGAGCAGTACTTC. The encoded protein is CASSLVAGDYEQYF.

This chain uses TRBV19 with TRBJ1-1, with D perhaps matching TRBD1 (6 bases). The CDR3 consists of 17 residues. In germline, CDR1 is LNHDA, CDR2 SQIVND (reference sequence). Deletions cut 5 bases from V and 6 bases from J, with 25 bases between. CDR3: CASSFPRDTASAPEAFF. CDR3 sequence (DNA): TGTGCCAGTAGTTTTCCCCGGGACACAGCCTCGGCCCCTGAAGCTTTCTTT.

The rearrangement links TRBV29-1 to TRBJ2-1, with D possibly being TRBD1 (5 bases). Trimming took 7 bases from V and 8 from J, leaving 18 bases between them. The CDR3 spans 13 residues. CDR1 is SQVTM, CDR2 ANQGSEA, per germline. CDR3 region: CSGRVPSFYEQFF. The DNA of the CDR3 is TGCAGCGGCAGGGTCCCCTCCTTCTATGAGCAGTTCTTC.

The chain uses TRBV28 and TRBJ1-2; no reliable D call. The CDR3 has 12 residues. Trimming cost V 3 bases and J 7 bases, with 9 bases left between them. The germline V gene has CDR1 MDHEN and CDR2 SYDVKM. The CDR3 nucleotides read TGTGCCAGCAGTTTCGGTCGTTTTGGCTACACCTTC. It yields the protein CASSFGRFGYTF.

On this clone itself: Other DNA sequences in the same sample also yield this CDR3. V and J are TRBV9 and TRBJ1-1; D not certain. CDR1 and CDR2 (germline): SGDLS, YYNGEE. This CDR3 comprises 12 residues. Trimming shortened V by 3 bases and J by 1 base, and 4 bases separated the two germline ends. CDR3 DNA: TGTGCCAGCAGCGGATCGAACACTGAAGCTTTCTTT. Amino acids: CASSGSNTEAFF.

V is TRBV7-2 and J is TRBJ2-1, with a possible D match to TRBD1 (6 bases). Trimming took off 4 bases at V and 5 bases at J, with 9 bases between the two ends. There are 13 residues in the CDR3. Germline CDR1 and CDR2: SGHTA and FQGNSA. The CDR3 reads CASSWGQNNEQFF. The CDR3 bases are TGTGCCAGCAGCTGGGGACAAAACAATGAGCAGTTCTTC. Full variable domain (missing parts from reference TRBV7-2 and TRBJ2-1): GAGVSQSPSNKVTEKGKDVELRCDPISGHTALYWYRQSLGQGLEFLIYFQGNSAPDKSGLPSDRFSAERTGGSVSTLTIQRTQQEDSAVYLCASSWGQNNEQFFGPGTRLTVL.

The chain is built from TRBV14 and TRBJ2-3; 9 nucleotides agree with TRBD2. J lost 3 bases, V lost 4 bases, and 8 bases had no gene match. The CDR3 loop spans 16 amino acids. In germline, CDR1 is SGHDN, CDR2 FVKESK. CDR3 region: CASSPIAGEYTDTQYF. In DNA form, the CDR3 reads TGTGCCAGCAGCCCCATAGCGGGAGAATATACAGATACGCAGTATTTT.

The rearrangement links TRBV11-2 to TRBJ2-7; D uncertain. CDR1 SGHAT and CDR2 FQNNGV come from the germline V gene. The CDR3 extends over 13 amino acids. Trimming left V 5 bases short and J 0 bases short, with 8 bases between. This CDR3 is CASSKVDSYEQYF. In DNA form, the CDR3 reads TGTGCCAGCAGCAAAGTGGACTCCTACGAGCAGTACTTC.

V is TRBV2 and J is TRBJ2-5, with a tentative D call TRBD2 (7 bases). The germline gives CDR1 SNHLY, CDR2 FYNNEI. The CDR3 extends over 16 amino acids. V was pared by 2 bases and J by 2 bases, with 15 bases between. This chain's CDR3 is CASSERTGRVQETQYF. The CDR3 DNA follows: TGTGCCAGCAGTGAACGAACAGGGAGGGTTCAAGAGACCCAGTACTTC.

The V call is TRBV5-4, the J call TRBJ2-7, with a possible D match to TRBD1 (5 bases). The V gene's germline CDR1 is SGHNT and CDR2 YYREEE (reference sequence). The CDR3 loop spans 15 amino acids. The V gene lost 2 bases and the J gene lost 4 bases, with 16 bases spanning the gap. CDR3 bases: TGTGCCAGCAGCTTACAGCAGGGATCGTCGTACGAGCAGTACTTC. Protein: CASSLQQGSSYEQYF.

The chain links TRBV2 to TRBJ2-1; a possible D gene is TRBD2 (6 bases). Germline V gives CDR1 SNHLY, CDR2 FYNNEI. This CDR3 region has 15 residues. Trimming took off 11 bases at V and 1 base at J, with 18 bases between the two ends. The CDR3 coding sequence is TGTGCCTCTAAATCCGGGACTGGGTCCTACAATGAGCAGTTCTTC. Residues: CASKSGTGSYNEQFF.

This clone was observed a few times. The genes are TRBV7-2 and TRBJ2-2; no firm D call. The length of the CDR3 is 12 residues. CDR1 is SGHTA and CDR2 is FQGNSA in the germline V gene. Trimming stripped 5 bases from V and 2 bases from J, with 3 bases between. CDR3 nucleotides: TGTGCCAGCAGCCTTAACACCGGGGAGCTGTTTTTT. It codes for CASSLNTGELFF.

In DNA, the CDR3 is TGTGCCAGCTCACCATCATCGCTAGGACAGGGCTACGAGCAGTACTTC. It specifies CASSPSSLGQGYEQYF. The chain employs TRBV18 and TRBJ2-7; 8 bases agree with TRBD1. This CDR3 has 16 amino acids. Germline loops: CDR1 KGHSH, CDR2 LQKENI. With V trimmed by 2 bases and J by 3 bases, 9 bases remained unmatched.

The chain carries TRBV10-3 and TRBJ2-7, with 10 bases aligning to TRBD1. Germline-derived CDR1 and CDR2 are ENHRY and SYGVKD. This CDR3 is built from 15 residues. Trimming removed 0 bases from V and 5 bases from J; junction bases left unmatched: 4. The CDR3 is CAISESRDRGNEQYF. The CDR3 DNA reads TGTGCCATCAGTGAGTCGAGGGACAGGGGAAACGAGCAGTACTTC.

This rearrangement joins TRBV5-6 to TRBJ1-1; TRBD1 matches at 7 bases. V dropped 4 bases and J dropped 1; count of bases not matched to a gene: 10. This CDR3 region has 16 residues. Germline CDR1 reads SGHDT; CDR2 reads YYEEEE. The CDR3 coding sequence is TGTGCCAGCAGCCCGGAGACCGGGACAGCGAACACTGAAGCTTTCTTT. It is translated as CASSPETGTANTEAFF.

This clone was counted only a few times. This chain links TRBV9 with TRBJ2-2; D gene ambiguous. CDR1 is SGDLS, CDR2 YYNGEE, per germline. The CDR3 has 15 residues. V gave up 5 bases and J gave up 0 bases, with 11 bases separating them. This chain's CDR3 is CASRPGSANTGELFF. The CDR3, as DNA: TGTGCCAGCAGGCCCGGGTCTGCGAACACCGGGGAGCTGTTTTTT.

The chain is built from TRBV2 and TRBJ2-7; the match to TRBD2 covers 10 bases. The junction had 6 bases not matched to a gene; V was cut back by 2 bases and J by 2 bases. The CDR3 covers 16 residues. Germline V gene lookup returns CDR1 SNHLY and CDR2 FYNNEI. CDR3 residues: CASSENLAGATYEQYF. The CDR3 nucleotides read TGTGCCAGCAGTGAAAACCTAGCGGGGGCCACCTACGAGCAGTACTTC.

The J gene is TRBJ2-3, the V gene TRBV19; TRBD2 matches 8 bases. Trimming at V came to 6 bases and at J to 1 base, leaving 9 bases not matched to a gene. This CDR3 has 16 amino acids. Per germline, CDR1 LNHDA and CDR2 SQIVND (reference sequence). DNA of the CDR3: TGTGCCAGTAGGGCCCCGGGAGGGGCTCGCACAGATACGCAGTATTTT. Protein sequence: CASRAPGGARTDTQYF.

This clone turned up a few times. The V and J genes are TRBV5-1 and TRBJ2-5, with D tentatively TRBD1 or TRBD2 (6 bases each). The germline V and J ends were trimmed by 3 bases and 5 bases, with 14 bases remaining between them. The CDR3 is made up of 14 amino acids. Germline V gives CDR1 SGHRS, CDR2 YFSETQ. This chain's CDR3 is CASSWGAGQETQYF. The CDR3, as DNA: TGCGCCAGCAGCTGGGGGGCAGGGCAGGAGACCCAGTACTTC.

The chain employs TRBV6-5 and TRBJ1-2; 9 bases are shared with TRBD1. J was trimmed by 7 bases and V by 4 bases; bases with no gene match: 7. The CDR3 runs to 14 residues. Looked up from germline, CDR1 is MNHEY and CDR2 is SVGAGI. The DNA of the CDR3 is TGTGCCAGCAGTTCCTACAGGGGGCATCTTGGCTACACCTTC. Its translation: CASSSYRGHLGYTF.

This chain joins TRBV11-3 and TRBJ2-1; D is tentatively TRBD1 or TRBD2 (5 bases each). The germline gives CDR1 SGHNT, CDR2 YENEEA. This CDR3 is built from 17 residues. Trimming stripped 1 base from V and 7 bases from J, with 20 bases between. Here the CDR3 reads CASSLGRGGPKGNEQFF. The CDR3 coding sequence is TGTGCCAGCAGCTTAGGGCGCGGCGGGCCCAAGGGGAATGAGCAGTTCTTC.

This chain links TRBV5-4 with TRBJ2-2; 8 bases are shared with TRBD2. After removal of 4 bases from V and 1 base from J, the junction contained 6 bases not matched to a gene. The CDR3 spans 16 residues. Germline CDR1 SGHNT, CDR2 YYREEE (reference sequence). In nucleotides, the CDR3 is TGTGCCAGCAGCCCTATTAGCGGGAAGAACACCGGGGAGCTGTTTTTT. As protein: CASSPISGKNTGELFF.